This T cell receptor (beta chain) was found in a study of monozygotic twins with inflammatory bowel disease. TCRdb reanalyzed the 5' RACE reads, giving one entry per CDR3 protein sequence and no DNA. The specimen's table records about 420,000 distinct CDR3 sequences. For every donor, one blood sample of roughly 2.6 ml was drawn. This CDR3 comprises 17 residues. Germline V gene sequence: CDR1 SEHNR, CDR2 FQNEAQ (reference sequence). Regarding this clonotype: What it binds is not known.

Overall study results and limits: There was no support for any single strong signal or clonotype associated with IBD. In patient repertoires, differing immunosuppressive treatments may have added some variability. Sharing of clonotypes with others was lower in IBD patients than in healthy twins, and this was especially so with disease activity.

V usage is TRBV7-9 and J usage is TRBJ2-1; without DNA, the TCRdb call of TRBD1 cannot be checked. Input material: blood. This sequence originates from a human donor with ulcerative colitis or Crohn's disease, or a healthy co-twin of an affected twin (not recorded which). The chain's CDR3 is CASSLGGGQTYYNEQFF.